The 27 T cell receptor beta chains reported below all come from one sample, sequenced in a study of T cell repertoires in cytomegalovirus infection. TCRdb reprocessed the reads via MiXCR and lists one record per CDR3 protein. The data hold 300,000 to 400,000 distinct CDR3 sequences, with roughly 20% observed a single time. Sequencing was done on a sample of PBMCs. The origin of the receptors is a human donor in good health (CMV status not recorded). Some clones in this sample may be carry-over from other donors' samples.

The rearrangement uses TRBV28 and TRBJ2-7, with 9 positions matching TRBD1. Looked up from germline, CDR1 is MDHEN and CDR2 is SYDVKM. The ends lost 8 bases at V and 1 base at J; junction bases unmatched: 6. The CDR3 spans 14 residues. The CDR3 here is CASGQDRGSYEQYF. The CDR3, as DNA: TGTGCCAGCGGACAAGACAGGGGGTCCTACGAGCAGTACTTC.

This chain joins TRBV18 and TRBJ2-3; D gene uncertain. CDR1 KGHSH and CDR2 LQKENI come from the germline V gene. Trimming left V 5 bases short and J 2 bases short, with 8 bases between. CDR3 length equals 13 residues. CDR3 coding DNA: TGTGCCAGCTCATCTATGAACACAGATACGCAGTATTTT. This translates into CASSSMNTDTQYF.

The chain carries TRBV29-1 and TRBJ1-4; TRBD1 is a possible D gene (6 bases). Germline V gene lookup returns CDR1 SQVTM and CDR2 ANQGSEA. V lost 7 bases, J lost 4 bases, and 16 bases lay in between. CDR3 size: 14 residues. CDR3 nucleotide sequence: TGCAGCGCCGCGGGGGGCATACGTAATGAAAAACTGTTTTTT. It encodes CSAAGGIRNEKLFF.

The DNA for the CDR3 is TGCAGTGCTGGAAAGACAGGGGGTGGAGATACGCAGTATTTT. It is translated as CSAGKTGGGDTQYF. The J gene is TRBJ2-3, the V gene TRBV20-1; TRBD1 matches 9 bases. V shed 5 bases, J shed 5 bases, and the junction held 8 bases outside the gene matches. The V gene's germline CDR1 is DFQATT and CDR2 SNEGSKA (reference sequence). CDR3 length: 14 amino acids.

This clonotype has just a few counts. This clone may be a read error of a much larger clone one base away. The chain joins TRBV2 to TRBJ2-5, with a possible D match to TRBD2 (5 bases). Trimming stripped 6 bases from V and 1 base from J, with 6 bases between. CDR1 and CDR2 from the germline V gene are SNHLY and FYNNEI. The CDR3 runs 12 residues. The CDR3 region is CASSGVQETQYF. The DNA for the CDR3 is TGTGCCAGCAGCGGGGTCCAAGAGACCCAGTACTTC.

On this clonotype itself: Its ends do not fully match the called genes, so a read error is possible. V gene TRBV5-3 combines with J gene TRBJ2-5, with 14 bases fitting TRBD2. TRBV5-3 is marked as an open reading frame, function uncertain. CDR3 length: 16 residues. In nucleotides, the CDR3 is TGTGCCAGCAGCTTATCCGGGACTAGCGGGAGAGAGACCCAGTACTTC. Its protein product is CASSLSGTSGRETQYF.

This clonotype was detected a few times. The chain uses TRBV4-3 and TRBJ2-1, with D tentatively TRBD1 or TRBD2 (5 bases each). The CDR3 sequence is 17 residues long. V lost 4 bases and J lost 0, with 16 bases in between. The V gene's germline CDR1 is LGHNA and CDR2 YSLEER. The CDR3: CASSPGPRDHSYNEQFF. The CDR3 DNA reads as TGCGCCAGCAGCCCTGGACCCCGGGACCACTCCTACAATGAGCAGTTCTTC.

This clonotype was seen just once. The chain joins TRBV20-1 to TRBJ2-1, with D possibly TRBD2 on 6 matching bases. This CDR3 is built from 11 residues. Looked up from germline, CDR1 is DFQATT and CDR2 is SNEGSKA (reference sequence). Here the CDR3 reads CSTGGNNEQFF. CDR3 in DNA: TGCAGCACCGGGGGTAACAATGAGCAGTTCTTC.

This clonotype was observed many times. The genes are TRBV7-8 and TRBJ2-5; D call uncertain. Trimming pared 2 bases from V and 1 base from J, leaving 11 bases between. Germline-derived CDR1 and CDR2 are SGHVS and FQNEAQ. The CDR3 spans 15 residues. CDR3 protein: CASSLLGPIQETQYF. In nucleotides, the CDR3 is TGTGCCAGCAGCTTATTGGGTCCCATCCAAGAGACCCAGTACTTC.

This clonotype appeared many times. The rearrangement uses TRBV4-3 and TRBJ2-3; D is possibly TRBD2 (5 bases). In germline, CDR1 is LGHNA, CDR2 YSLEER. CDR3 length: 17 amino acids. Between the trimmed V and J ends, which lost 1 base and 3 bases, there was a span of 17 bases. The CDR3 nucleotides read TGCGCCAGCAGCCAAGGGAGGACGGTACCTATGACAGATACGCAGTATTTT. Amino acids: CASSQGRTVPMTDTQYF.

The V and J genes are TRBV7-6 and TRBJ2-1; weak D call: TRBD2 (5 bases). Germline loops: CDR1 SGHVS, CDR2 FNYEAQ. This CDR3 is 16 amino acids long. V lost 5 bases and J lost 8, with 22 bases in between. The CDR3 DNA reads TGTGCCAGCAGCCCCAGGCCCTACGAAGGGAGAGATGAGCAGTTCTTC. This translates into CASSPRPYEGRDEQFF.

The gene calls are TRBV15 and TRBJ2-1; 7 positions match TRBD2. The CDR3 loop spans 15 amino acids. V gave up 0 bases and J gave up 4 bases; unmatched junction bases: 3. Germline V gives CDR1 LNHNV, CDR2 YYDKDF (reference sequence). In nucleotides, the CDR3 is TGTGCCACCAGCAGAGATGGGGGGGAGTACAATGAGCAGTTCTTC. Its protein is CATSRDGGEYNEQFF.

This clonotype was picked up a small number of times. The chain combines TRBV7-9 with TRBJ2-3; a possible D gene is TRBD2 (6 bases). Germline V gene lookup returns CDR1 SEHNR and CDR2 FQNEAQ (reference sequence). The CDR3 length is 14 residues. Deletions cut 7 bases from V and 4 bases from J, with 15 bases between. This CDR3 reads CASNPSVWADTQYF. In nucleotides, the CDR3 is TGTGCCAGCAACCCTAGCGTCTGGGCAGATACGCAGTATTTT.

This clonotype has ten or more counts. CDR3 nucleotide sequence: TGTGCCAGCAGCTTAAAGCAGGAGGCGTGGGGAACCGGGGAGCTGTTTTTT. Translating it yields CASSLKQEAWGTGELFF. This rearrangement joins TRBV7-8 to TRBJ2-2, with D tentatively TRBD2 (5 bases). Per germline, CDR1 SGHVS and CDR2 FQNEAQ. The V end lost 2 bases, the J end lost 5 bases, and 18 bases lay between the germline ends. The CDR3 totals 17 residues.

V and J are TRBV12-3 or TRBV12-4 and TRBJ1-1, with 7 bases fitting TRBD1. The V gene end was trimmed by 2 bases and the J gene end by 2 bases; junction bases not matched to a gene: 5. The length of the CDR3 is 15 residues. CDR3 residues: CASSLRGTANTEAFF. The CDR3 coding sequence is TGTGCCAGCAGTTTACGGGGGACAGCTAACACTGAAGCTTTCTTT.

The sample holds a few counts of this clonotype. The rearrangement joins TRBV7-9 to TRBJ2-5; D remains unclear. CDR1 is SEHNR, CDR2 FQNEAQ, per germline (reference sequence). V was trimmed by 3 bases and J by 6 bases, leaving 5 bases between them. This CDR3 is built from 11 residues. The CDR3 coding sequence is TGTGCCAGCAGCTTTCTAAAGACCCAGTACTTC. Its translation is CASSFLKTQYF.

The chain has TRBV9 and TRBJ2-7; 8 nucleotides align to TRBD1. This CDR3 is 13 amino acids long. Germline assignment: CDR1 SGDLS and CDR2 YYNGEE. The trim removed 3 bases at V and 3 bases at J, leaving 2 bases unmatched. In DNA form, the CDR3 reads TGTGCCAGCAGCGGAGGACAGGGCTACGAGCAGTACTTC. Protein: CASSGGQGYEQYF.

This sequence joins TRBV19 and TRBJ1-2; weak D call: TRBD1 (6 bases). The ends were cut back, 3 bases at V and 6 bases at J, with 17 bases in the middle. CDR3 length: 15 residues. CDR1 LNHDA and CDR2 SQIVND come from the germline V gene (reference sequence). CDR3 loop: CASSILGGARDGYTF. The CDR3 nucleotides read TGTGCCAGTAGTATTTTAGGGGGGGCGCGTGATGGCTACACCTTC.

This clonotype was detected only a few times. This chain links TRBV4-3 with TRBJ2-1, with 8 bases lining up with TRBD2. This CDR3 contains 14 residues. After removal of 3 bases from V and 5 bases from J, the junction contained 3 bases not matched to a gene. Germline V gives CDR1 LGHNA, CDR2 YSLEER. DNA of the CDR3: TGCGCCAGCAGCCACCTGGGACTAGACAATGAGCAGTTCTTC. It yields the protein CASSHLGLDNEQFF.

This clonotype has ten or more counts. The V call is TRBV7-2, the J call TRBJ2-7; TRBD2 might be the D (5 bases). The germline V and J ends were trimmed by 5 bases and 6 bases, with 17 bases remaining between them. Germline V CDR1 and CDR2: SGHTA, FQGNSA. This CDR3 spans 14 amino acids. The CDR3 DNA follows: TGTGCCAGCAGCGCGCCCGGGGTGTGGGTCGAGCAGTACTTC. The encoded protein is CASSAPGVWVEQYF.

DNA of the CDR3: TGTGCCAGCAGCCGAGTGGGTATAGAAAATTCACCCCTCCACTTT. Its translation is CASSRVGIENSPLHF. The J gene is TRBJ1-6, the V gene TRBV3-1; D is undetermined. Germline V gene lookup returns CDR1 LGHDT and CDR2 YNNKEL (reference sequence). Deletions cut 4 bases from V and 7 bases from J, with 14 bases between. This CDR3 is built from 15 residues.

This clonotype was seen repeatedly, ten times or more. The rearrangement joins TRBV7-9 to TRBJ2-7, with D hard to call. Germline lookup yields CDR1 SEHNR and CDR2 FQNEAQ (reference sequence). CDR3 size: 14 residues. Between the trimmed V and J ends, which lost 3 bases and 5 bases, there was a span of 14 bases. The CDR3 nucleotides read TGTGCCAGCAGCTTTCGAGACTGGCTGGACGAGCAGTACTTC. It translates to CASSFRDWLDEQYF. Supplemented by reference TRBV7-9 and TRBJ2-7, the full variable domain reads DTGVSQNPRHKITKRGQNVTFRCDPISEHNRLYWYRQTLGQGPEFLTYFQNEAQLEKSRLLSDRFSAERPKGSFSTLEIQRTEQGDSAMYLCASSFRDWLDEQYFGPGTRLTVT.

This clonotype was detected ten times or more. CDR3: CASSSGRDPYYGYTF. CDR3 nucleotide sequence: TGTGCCAGCAGCTCAGGCAGGGACCCCTACTATGGCTACACCTTC. The chain uses TRBV7-2 and TRBJ1-2; D may be TRBD1 (5 bases). Germline V gives CDR1 SGHTA, CDR2 FQGNSA. The CDR3 runs 15 residues. Trimming left V 4 bases short and J 3 bases short, with 15 bases between.

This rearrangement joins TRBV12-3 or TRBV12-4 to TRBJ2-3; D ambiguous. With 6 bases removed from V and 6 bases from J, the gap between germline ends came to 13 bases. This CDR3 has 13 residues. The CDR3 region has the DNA TGTGCCAGCAGCCGGACGCAAAAGGATACGCAGTATTTT. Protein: CASSRTQKDTQYF.

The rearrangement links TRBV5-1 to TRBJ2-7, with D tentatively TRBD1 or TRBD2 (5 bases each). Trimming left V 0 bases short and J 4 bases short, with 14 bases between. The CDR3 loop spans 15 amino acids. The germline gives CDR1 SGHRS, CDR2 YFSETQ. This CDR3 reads CASSLARGDLYEQYF. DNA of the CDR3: TGCGCCAGCAGCTTGGCGAGGGGAGACCTTTACGAGCAGTACTTC.

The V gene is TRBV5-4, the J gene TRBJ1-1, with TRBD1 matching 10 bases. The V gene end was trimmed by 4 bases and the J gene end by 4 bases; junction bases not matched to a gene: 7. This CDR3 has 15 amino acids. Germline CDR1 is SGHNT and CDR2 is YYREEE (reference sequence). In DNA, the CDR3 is TGTGCCAGCAGCCCGTGGGACAGGGGAGGCACTGAAGCTTTCTTT. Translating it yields CASSPWDRGGTEAFF.

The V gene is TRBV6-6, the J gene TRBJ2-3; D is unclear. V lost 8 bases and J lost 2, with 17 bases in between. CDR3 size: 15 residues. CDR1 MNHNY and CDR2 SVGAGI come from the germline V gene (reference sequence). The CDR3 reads CASHRVVANTDTQYF. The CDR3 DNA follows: TGTGCCAGCCACCGCGTGGTGGCGAACACAGATACGCAGTATTTT.